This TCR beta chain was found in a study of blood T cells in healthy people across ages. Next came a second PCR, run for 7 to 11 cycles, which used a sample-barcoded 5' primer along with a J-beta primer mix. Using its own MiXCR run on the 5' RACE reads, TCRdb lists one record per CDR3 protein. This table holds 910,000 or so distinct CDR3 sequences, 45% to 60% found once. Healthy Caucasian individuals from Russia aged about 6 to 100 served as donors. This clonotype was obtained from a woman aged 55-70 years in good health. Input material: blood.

This chain's CDR3 is CAISVSAGGPGDTQYF. In nucleotides, the CDR3 is TGTGCCATCAGTGTATCTGCGGGAGGGCCTGGAGATACGCAGTATTTT. The V call is TRBV10-3, the J call TRBJ2-3, with 9 bases matching TRBD2. Germline CDR1 ENHRY, CDR2 SYGVKD. J gave up 5 bases and V 4 bases, and 10 bases lay outside the gene matches. This CDR3 contains 16 residues.